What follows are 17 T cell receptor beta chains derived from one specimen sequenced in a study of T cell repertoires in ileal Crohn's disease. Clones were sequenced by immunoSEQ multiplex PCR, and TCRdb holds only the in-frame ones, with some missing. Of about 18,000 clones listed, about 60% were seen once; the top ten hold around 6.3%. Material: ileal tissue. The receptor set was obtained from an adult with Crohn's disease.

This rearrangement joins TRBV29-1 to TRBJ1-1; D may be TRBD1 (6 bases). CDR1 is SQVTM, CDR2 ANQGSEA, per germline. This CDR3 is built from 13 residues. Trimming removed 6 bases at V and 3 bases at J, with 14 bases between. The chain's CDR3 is CSVGGARDTEAFF. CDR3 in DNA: TGCAGCGTCGGGGGGGCTAGGGACACTGAAGCTTTCTTT.

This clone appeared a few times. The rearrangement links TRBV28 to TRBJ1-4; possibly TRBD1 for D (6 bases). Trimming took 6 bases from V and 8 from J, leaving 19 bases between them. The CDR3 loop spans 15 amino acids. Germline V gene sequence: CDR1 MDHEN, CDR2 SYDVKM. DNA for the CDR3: TGTGCCAGCAGCACAATGAGGGGGACGGGGGAAAAACTGTTTTTT. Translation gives CASSTMRGTGEKLFF. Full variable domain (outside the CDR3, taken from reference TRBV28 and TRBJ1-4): DVKVTQSSRYLVKRTGEKVFLECVQDMDHENMFWYRQDPGLGLRLIYFSYDVKMKEKGDIPEGYSVSREKKERFSLILESASTNQTSMYLCASSTMRGTGEKLFFGSGTQLSVL.

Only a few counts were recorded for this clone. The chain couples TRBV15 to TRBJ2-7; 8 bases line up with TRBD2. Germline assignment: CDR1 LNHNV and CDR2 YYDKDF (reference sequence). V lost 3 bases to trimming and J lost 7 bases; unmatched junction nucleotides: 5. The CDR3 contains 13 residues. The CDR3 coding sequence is TGTGCCACCAGCAGGCGGGGGGACCGGGAGCAGTACTTC. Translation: CATSRRGDREQYF. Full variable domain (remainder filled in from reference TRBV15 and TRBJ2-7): DAMVIQNPRYQVTQFGKPVTLSCSQTLNHNVMYWYQQKSSQAPKLLFHYYDKDFNNEADTPDNFQSRRPNTSFCFLDIRSPGLGDTAMYLCATSRRGDREQYFGPGTRLTVT.

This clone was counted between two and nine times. CDR3 sequence (DNA): TGTGCCAGCAGTTTACTCACAGGGGCCGAAGCTTTCTTT. Translating it yields CASSLLTGAEAFF. V and J are TRBV6-5 and TRBJ1-1; 7 bases line up with TRBD1. This CDR3 comprises 13 residues. Trimming took 4 bases from V and 8 from J; bases not matched to a gene: 7. CDR1 MNHEY and CDR2 SVGAGI come from the germline V gene.

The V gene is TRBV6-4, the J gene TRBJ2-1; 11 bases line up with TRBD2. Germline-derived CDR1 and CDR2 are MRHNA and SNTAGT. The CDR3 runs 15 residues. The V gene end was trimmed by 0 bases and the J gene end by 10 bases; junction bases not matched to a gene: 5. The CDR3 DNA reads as TGTGCCAGCAGTGACTCGGGACTAGCGGCTACGGAGCAGTTCTTC. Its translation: CASSDSGLAATEQFF.

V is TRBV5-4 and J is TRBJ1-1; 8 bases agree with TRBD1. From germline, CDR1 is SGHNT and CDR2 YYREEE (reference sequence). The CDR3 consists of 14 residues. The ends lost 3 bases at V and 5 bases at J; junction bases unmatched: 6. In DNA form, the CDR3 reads TGTGCCAGCAGCTCTTCAGGGGGCCGGACTGAAGCTTTCTTT. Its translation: CASSSSGGRTEAFF. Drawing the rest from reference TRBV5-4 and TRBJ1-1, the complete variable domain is ETGVTQSPTHLIKTRGQQVTLRCSSQSGHNTVSWYQQALGQGPQFIFQYYREEENGRGNFPPRFSGLQFPNYSSELNVNALELDDSALYLCASSSSGGRTEAFFGQGTRLTVV.

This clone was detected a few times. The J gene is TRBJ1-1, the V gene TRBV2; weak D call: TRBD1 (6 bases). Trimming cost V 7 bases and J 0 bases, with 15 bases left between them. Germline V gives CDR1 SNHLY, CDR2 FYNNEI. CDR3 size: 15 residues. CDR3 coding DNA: TGTGCCAGCACTAACGGACAGTTCATGAACACTGAAGCTTTCTTT. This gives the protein CASTNGQFMNTEAFF.

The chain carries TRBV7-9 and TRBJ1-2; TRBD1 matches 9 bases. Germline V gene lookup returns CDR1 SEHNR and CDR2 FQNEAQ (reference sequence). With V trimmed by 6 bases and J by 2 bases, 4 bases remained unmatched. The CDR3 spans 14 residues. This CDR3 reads CASSGTGKNYGYTF. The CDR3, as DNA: TGTGCCAGCAGTGGGACAGGGAAAAACTATGGCTACACCTTC.

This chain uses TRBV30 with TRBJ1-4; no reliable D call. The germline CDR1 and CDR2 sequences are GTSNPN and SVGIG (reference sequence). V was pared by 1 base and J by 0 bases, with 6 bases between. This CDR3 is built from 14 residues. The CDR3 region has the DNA TGTGCCTGGAGTGATTATTCAACTAATGAAAAACTGTTTTTT. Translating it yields CAWSDYSTNEKLFF.

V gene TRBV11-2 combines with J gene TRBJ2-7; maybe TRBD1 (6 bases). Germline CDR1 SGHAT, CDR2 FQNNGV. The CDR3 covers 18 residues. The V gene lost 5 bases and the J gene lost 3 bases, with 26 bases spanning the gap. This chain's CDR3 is CASSKRGTGSVFIYEQYF. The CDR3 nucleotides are TGTGCCAGCAGCAAACGAGGTACAGGGTCGGTTTTCATCTACGAGCAGTACTTC. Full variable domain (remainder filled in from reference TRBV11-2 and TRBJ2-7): EAGVAQSPRYKIIEKRQSVAFWCNPISGHATLYWYQQILGQGPKLLIQFQNNGVVDDSQLPKDRFSAERLKGVDSTLKIQPAKLEDSAVYLCASSKRGTGSVFIYEQYFGPGTRLTVT.

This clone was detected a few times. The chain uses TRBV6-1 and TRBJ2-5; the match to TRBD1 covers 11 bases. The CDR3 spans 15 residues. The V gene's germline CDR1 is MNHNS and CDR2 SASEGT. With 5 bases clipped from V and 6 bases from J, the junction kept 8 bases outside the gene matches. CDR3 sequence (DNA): TGTGCCAGCAGTTCGGACAGGGGGCCGGGAAAGACCCAGTACTTC. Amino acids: CASSSDRGPGKTQYF.

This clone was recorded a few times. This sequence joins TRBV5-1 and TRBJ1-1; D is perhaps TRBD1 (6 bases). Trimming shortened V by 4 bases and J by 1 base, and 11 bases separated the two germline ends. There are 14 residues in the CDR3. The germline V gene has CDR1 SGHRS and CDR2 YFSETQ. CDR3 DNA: TGCGCCAGCAGCCAGGGACACTCGAACACTGAAGCTTTCTTT. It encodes CASSQGHSNTEAFF. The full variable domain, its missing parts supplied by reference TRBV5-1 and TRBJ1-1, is KAGVTQTPRYLIKTRGQQVTLSCSPISGHRSVSWYQQTPGQGLQFLFEYFSETQRNKGNFPGRFSGRQFSNSRSEMNVSTLELGDSALYLCASSQGHSNTEAFFGQGTRLTVV.

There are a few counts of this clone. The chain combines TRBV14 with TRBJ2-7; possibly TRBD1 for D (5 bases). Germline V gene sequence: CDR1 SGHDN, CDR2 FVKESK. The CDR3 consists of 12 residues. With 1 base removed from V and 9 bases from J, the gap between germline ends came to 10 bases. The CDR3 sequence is CASSQVGLGQYF. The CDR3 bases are TGTGCCAGCAGCCAAGTGGGGCTTGGGCAGTACTTC.

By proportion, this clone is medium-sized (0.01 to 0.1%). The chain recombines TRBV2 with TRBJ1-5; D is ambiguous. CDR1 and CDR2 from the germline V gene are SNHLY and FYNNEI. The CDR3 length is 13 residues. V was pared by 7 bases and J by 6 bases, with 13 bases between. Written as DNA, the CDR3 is TGTGCCAGCAATCGTGGAGCCGGTCAGCCCCAGCATTTT. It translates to CASNRGAGQPQHF.

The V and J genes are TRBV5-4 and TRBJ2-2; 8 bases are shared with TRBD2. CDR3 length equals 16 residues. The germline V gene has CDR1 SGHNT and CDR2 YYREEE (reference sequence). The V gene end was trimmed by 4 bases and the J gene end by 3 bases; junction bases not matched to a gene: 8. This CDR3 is CASSLLGLDYTGELFF. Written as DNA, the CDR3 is TGTGCCAGCAGCCTGTTGGGACTAGACTACACCGGGGAGCTGTTTTTT.

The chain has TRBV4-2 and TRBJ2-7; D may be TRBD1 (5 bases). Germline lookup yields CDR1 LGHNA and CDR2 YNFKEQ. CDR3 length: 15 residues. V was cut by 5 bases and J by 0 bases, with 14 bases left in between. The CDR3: CASSSTVPPSYEQYF. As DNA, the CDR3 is TGTGCCAGCAGCTCGACAGTGCCTCCCTCCTACGAGCAGTACTTC.

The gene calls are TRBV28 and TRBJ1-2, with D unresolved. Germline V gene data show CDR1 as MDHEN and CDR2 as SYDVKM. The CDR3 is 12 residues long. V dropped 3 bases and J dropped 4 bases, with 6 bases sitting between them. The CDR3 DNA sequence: TGTGCCAGCAGTTTGAGGGCCTATGGCTACACCTTC. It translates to CASSLRAYGYTF.